This T cell receptor (beta chain) appears in the sequencing data of a study of human T cells and chemical hapten exposure. Whole-study findings and limits: Versus controls, expanded TCRs had significantly more large CDR3 similarity clusters.

TCRdb reprocessed the RACE reads with MiXCR, giving one entry per CDR3 protein. The table has about 42,000 distinct CDR3 sequences, under 15% seen once. A remark on this clonotype: Its antigen remains unknown.

Time point given: pre-sensitization, week 0. Sample treatment: therapeutic diphenylcyclopropenone sensitization with weekly scalp DPC. Trimming took 1 base from V and 8 from J; bases not matched to a gene: 7. The CDR3 is 14 residues long. Looked up from germline, CDR1 is KGHSH and CDR2 is LQKENI. The sequenced sample was whole blood, obtained in connection with sensitization to the hapten diphenylcyclopropenone (DPC). The TCR sequence derives from a woman under 40 with alopecia areata. Some clones in this sample may be carry-over from other donors' samples. The gene calls are TRBV18 and TRBJ1-2, with 7 bases aligning to TRBD1. CDR3 sequence (DNA): TGTGCCAGCTCACCACAAGAGGGGGCCGGCGGCTACACCTTC. Amino acid sequence: CASSPQEGAGGYTF.